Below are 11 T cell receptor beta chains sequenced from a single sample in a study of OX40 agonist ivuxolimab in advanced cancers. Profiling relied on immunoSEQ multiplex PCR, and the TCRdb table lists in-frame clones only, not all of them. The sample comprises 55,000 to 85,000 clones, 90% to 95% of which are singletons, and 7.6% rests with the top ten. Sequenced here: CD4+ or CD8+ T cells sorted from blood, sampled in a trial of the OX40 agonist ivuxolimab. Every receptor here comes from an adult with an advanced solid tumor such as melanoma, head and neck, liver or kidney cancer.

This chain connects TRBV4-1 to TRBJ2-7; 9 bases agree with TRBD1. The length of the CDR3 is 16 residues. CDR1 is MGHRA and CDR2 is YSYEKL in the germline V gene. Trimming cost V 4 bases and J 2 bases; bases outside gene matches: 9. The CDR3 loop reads CASSLYGTGSPYEQYF. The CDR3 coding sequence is TGCGCCAGCAGCCTATACGGGACAGGGAGTCCCTACGAGCAGTACTTC.

In DNA, the CDR3 is TGCAGTGCAGAATGGGGGTTCGAGCAGTACTTC. Its protein is CSAEWGFEQYF. The gene calls are TRBV20-1 and TRBJ2-7; D is tentatively TRBD1 or TRBD2 (5 bases each). Trimming shortened V by 6 bases and J by 6 bases, and 12 bases separated the two germline ends. CDR1 DFQATT and CDR2 SNEGSKA come from the germline V gene (reference sequence). The CDR3 runs 11 residues.

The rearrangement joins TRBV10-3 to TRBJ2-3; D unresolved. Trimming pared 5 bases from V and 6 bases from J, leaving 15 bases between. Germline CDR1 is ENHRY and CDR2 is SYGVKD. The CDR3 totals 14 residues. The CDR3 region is CAISSQWESDTQYF. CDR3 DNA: TGTGCCATCAGTTCGCAGTGGGAAAGTGATACGCAGTATTTT.

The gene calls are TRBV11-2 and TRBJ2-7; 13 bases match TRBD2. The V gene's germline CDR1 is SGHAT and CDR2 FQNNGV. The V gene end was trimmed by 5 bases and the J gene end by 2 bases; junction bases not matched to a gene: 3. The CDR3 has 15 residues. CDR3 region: CASSTGTSGAYEQYF. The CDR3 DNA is TGTGCCAGCAGCACCGGGACTAGCGGGGCCTACGAGCAGTACTTC. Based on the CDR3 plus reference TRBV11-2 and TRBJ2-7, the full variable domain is EAGVAQSPRYKIIEKRQSVAFWCNPISGHATLYWYQQILGQGPKLLIQFQNNGVVDDSQLPKDRFSAERLKGVDSTLKIQPAKLEDSAVYLCASSTGTSGAYEQYFGPGTRLTVT.

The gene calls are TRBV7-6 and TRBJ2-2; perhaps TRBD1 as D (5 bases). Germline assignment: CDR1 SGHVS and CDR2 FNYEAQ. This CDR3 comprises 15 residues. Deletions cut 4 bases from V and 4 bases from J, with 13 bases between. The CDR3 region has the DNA TGTGCCAGCAGCTCACAGGCCACGGGCACCGGGGAGCTGTTTTTT. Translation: CASSSQATGTGELFF.

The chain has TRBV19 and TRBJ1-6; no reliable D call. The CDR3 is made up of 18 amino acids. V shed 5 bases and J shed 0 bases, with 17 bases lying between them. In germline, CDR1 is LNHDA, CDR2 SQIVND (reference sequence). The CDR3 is CASSPSTPESSYNSPLHF. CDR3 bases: TGTGCCAGTAGTCCCTCGACTCCTGAGAGCTCCTATAATTCACCCCTCCACTTT.

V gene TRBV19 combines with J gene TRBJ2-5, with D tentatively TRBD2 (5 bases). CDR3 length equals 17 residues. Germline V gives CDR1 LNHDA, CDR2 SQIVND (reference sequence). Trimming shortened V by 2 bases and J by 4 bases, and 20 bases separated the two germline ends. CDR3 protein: CASSISPSPPSLETQYF. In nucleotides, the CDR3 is TGTGCCAGTAGTATATCGCCTAGCCCCCCCTCACTAGAGACCCAGTACTTC.

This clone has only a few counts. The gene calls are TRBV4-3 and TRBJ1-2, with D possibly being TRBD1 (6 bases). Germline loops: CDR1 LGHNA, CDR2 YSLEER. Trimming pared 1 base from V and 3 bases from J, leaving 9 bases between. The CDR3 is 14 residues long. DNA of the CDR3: TGCGCCAGCAGCCAAGCAGGGGAGCACTATGGCTACACCTTC. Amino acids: CASSQAGEHYGYTF.

CDR3 residues: CAWSLGAAGEQYF. The CDR3 DNA reads TGTGCCTGGAGTTTGGGGGCCGCGGGCGAGCAGTACTTC. This rearrangement joins TRBV30 to TRBJ2-7, with D maybe TRBD1 (6 bases). This CDR3 has 13 residues. The germline V gene encodes CDR1 GTSNPN and CDR2 SVGIG (reference sequence). The V and J ends lost 2 bases and 6 bases respectively, with 14 bases between them.

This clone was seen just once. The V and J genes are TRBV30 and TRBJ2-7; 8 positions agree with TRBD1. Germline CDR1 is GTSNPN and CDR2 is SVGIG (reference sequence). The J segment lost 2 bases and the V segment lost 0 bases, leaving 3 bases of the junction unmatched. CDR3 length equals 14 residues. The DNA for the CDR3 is TGTGCCTGGAGTGTAGGGACAGGAGCCTACGAGCAGTACTTC. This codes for CAWSVGTGAYEQYF.

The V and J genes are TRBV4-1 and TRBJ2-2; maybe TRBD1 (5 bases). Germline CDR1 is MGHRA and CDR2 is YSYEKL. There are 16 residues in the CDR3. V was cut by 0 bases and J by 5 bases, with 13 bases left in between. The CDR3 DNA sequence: TGCGCCAGCAGCCAAGATCGGGCAGGGCGGACCGGGGAGCTGTTTTTT. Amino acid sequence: CASSQDRAGRTGELFF.